The source of this T cell receptor (beta chain) is a study of molecular identifiers for immune sequencing clone quantification. Whole-study results and caveats: Clones above 20 RNA copies contained over 97% of effector molecules and under 1% of naive molecules.

This CDR3 comprises 14 residues. Looked up from germline, CDR1 is MGHRA and CDR2 is YSYEKL. V lost 1 base to trimming and J lost 6 bases, with 10 bases between them. Preparation of the bulk TCR libraries relied on previously described methods and listed TCR primers. One entry per CDR3 protein, called by TCRdb with MiXCR from the PCR reads. The sample holds about 640,000 distinct CDR3 sequences, roughly 21% seen once. This clonotype has at least ten counts. Its specificity is not known. Naive CD8 T cells underwent sorting with the CD8+CD4-CCR7+CD45RA+ definition. Sequencing used naive CD8+ T cells from blood, with Jurkat cell RNA spiked in. As for subset: FACS-sorted CD8+CD4-CCR7+CD45RA+ naive T cells. This sequence was found in a human donor in good health. Some libraries in this study had Jurkat cell RNA spiked in. The J gene is TRBJ1-5, the V gene TRBV4-1, with no clear D. This CDR3 reads CASSQGPSGQPQHF. CDR3 nucleotides: TGCGCCAGCAGCCAAGGCCCAAGTGGTCAGCCCCAGCATTTT.